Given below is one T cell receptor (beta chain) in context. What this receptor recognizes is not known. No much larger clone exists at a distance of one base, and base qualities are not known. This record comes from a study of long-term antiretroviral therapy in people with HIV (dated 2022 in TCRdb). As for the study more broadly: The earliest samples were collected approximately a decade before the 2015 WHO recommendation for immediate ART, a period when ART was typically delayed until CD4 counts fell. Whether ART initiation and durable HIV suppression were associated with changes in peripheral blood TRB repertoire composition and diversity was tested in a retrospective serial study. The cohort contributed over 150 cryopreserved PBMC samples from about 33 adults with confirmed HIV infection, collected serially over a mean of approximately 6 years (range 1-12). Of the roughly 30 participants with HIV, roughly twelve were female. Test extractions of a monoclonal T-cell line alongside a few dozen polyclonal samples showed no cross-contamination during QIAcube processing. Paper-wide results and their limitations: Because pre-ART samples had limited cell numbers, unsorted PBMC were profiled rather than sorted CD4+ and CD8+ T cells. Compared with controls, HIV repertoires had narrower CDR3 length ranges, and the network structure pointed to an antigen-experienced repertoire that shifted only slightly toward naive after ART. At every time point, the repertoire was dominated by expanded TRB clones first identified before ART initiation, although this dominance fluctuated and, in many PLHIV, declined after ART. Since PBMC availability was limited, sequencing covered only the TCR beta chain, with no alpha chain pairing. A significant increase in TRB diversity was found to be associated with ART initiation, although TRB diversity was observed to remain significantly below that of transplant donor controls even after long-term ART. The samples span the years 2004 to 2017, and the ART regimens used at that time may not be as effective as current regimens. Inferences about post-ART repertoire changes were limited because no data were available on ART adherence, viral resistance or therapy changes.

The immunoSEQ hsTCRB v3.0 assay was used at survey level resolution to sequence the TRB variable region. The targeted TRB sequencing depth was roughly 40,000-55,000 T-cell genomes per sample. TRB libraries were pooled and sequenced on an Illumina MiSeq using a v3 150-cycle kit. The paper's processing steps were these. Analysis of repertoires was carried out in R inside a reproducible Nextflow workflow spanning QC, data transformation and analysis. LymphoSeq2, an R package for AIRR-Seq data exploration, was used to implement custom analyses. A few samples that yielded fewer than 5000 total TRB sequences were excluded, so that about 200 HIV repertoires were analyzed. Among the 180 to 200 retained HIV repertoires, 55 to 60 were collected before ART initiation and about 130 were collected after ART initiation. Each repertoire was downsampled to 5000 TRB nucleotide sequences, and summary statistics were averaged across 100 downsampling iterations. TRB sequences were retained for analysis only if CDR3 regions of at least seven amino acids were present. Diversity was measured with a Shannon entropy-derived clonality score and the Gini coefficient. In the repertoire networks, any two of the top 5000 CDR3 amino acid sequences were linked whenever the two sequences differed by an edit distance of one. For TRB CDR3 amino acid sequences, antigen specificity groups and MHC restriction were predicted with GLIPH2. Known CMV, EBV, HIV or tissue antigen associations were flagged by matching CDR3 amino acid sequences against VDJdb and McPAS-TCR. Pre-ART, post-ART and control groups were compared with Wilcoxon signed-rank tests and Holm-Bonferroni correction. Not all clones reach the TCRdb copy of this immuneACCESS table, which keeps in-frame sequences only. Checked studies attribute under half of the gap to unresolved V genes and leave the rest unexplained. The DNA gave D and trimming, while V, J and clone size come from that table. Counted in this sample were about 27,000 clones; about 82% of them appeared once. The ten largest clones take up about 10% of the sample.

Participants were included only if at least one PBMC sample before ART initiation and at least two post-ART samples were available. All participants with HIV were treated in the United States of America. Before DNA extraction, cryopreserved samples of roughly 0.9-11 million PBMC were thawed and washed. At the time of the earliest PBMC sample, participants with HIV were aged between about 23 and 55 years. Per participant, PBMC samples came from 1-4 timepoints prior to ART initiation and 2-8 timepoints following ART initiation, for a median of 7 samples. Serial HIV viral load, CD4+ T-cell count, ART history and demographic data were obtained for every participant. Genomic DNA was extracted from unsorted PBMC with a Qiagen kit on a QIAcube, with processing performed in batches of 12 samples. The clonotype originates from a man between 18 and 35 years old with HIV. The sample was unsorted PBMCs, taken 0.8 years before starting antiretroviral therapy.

The CDR3 is CSVDVLAATKVGNEQFF. The sequence in DNA is TGCAGCGTTGATGTACTAGCGGCTACGAAGGTAGGGAATGAGCAGTTCTTC. In this chain, TRBV29-1 is recombined with TRBJ2-1, with TRBD2 identical over 8 junction bases. The CDR3 contains 17 residues, cysteine and phenylalanine counted. Only the CDR3 part of the read is kept: 51 bases, read in frame from the first base. Here V drops 3 bases and J drops 7 bases, and the junction holds 17 bases not matched to any gene. CDR1 and CDR2 are read off the germline V gene as SQVTM and ANQGSEA.